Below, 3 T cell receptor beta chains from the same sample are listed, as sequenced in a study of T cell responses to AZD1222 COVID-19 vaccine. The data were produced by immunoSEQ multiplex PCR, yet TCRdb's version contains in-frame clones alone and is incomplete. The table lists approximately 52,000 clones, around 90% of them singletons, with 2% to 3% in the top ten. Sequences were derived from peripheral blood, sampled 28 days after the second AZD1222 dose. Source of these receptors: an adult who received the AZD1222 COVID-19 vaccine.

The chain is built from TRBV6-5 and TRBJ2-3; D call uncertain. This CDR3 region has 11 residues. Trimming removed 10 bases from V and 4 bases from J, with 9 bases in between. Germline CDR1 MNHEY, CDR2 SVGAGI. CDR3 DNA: TGTGCCACCTCGTTGTCAGATACGCAGTATTTT. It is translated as CATSLSDTQYF.

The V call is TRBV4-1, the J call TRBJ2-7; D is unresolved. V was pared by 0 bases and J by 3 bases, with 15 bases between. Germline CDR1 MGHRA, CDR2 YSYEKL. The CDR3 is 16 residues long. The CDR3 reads CASSQEPRSSLYEQYF. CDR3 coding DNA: TGCGCCAGCAGCCAAGAGCCCCGTAGTTCTCTCTACGAGCAGTACTTC.

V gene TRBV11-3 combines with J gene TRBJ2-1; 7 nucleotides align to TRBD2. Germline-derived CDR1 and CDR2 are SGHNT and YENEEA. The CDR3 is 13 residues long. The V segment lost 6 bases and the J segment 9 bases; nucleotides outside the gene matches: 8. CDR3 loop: CASSRTSAGEQFF. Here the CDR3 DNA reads TGTGCCAGCAGTAGGACTAGTGCGGGTGAGCAGTTCTTC. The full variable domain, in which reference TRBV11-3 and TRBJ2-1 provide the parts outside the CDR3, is EAGVVQSPRYKIIEKKQPVAFWCNPISGHNTLYWYLQNLGQGPELLIRYENEEAVDDSQLPKDRFSAERLKGVDSTLKIQPAELGDSAVYLCASSRTSAGEQFFGPGTRLTVL.